Below, 11 T cell receptor beta chains from the same sample are listed, as sequenced in a study of regulatory T cells in long-lasting Graves disease. Assembly of TCR beta libraries relied on iRepertoire HTBI primers together with Arm-PCR of CDR3 regions. TCRdb independently ran MiXCR on the multiplex PCR reads; one entry per CDR3 protein. The sample lists 600,000 to 850,000 distinct CDR3 sequences, about 30% occurring once. Time point of the sample: persistent/refractory GD, antithyroid drugs over 5 years with positive TRAb. Researchers made the TCR library from RNA that was extracted from PBMCs. The material was peripheral blood mononuclear cells (PBMCs), obtained when the disease was refractory, from a patient treated with antithyroid drugs. These receptor sequences come from a female donor with Graves disease.

J is TRBJ1-2 and V is TRBV5-1, with D uncertain. This CDR3 spans 12 amino acids. Trimming took 4 bases from V and 4 from J, leaving 8 bases between them. CDR1 is SGHRS and CDR2 is YFSETQ in the germline V gene. The CDR3 protein is CASSRSSYGYTF. The DNA of the CDR3 is TGCGCCAGCAGCCGAAGTTCCTATGGCTACACCTTC.

This clonotype was recorded only once. The chain carries TRBV7-9 and TRBJ2-7, with D possibly called TRBD1 or TRBD2 (5 bases each). The length of the CDR3 is 15 residues. The germline V gene encodes CDR1 SEHNR and CDR2 FQNEAQ (reference sequence). Trimming shortened V by 5 bases and J by 3 bases, and 17 bases separated the two germline ends. This chain's CDR3 is CASSPGASPNYEQYF. The CDR3 coding sequence is TGTGCCAGCAGCCCCGGGGCCAGCCCCAACTACGAGCAGTACTTC.

Only a few counts were recorded for this clonotype. This chain uses TRBV19 with TRBJ1-1; 7 bases match TRBD1. The CDR3 has 15 residues. J lost 0 bases, V lost 8 bases, and 9 bases had no gene match. Per germline, CDR1 LNHDA and CDR2 SQIVND (reference sequence). The CDR3 loop reads CASVTFGTVNTEAFF. The CDR3, as DNA: TGTGCCAGTGTCACTTTCGGGACAGTGAACACTGAAGCTTTCTTT.

This clonotype was seen more than once but under ten times. The chain couples TRBV29-1 to TRBJ2-1; D is unresolved. The length of the CDR3 is 9 residues. Germline V lookup: CDR1 SQVTM, CDR2 ANQGSEA. This CDR3 is CSVGDEQFF. CDR3 nucleotide sequence: TGCAGTGTGGGCGATGAGCAGTTCTTC.

The rearrangement uses TRBV27 and TRBJ2-3; 8 bases are shared with TRBD2. J gave up 7 bases and V 0 bases, and 15 bases lay outside the gene matches. The CDR3 totals 18 residues. Looked up from germline, CDR1 is MNHEY and CDR2 is SMNVEV (reference sequence). For the CDR3, the DNA is TGTGCCAGCAGTTTATCGCCCAGCCCCGCGGGAGGACTAAATACGCAGTATTTT. Amino acids: CASSLSPSPAGGLNTQYF.

The chain recombines TRBV11-2 with TRBJ1-5, with TRBD1 identical over 8 bases. In germline, CDR1 is SGHAT, CDR2 FQNNGV. After removal of 3 bases from V and 1 base from J, the junction contained 8 bases not matched to a gene. The length of the CDR3 is 17 residues. CDR3 sequence: CASSLGTGSGSNQPQHF. The CDR3, as DNA: TGTGCCAGCAGCTTGGGGACAGGCTCTGGCAGCAATCAGCCCCAGCATTTT.

This clonotype was counted ten times or more. The rearrangement joins TRBV28 to TRBJ2-5; 8 bases line up with TRBD1. Germline V gene lookup returns CDR1 MDHEN and CDR2 SYDVKM. The CDR3 has 13 residues. The trim removed 8 bases at V and 3 bases at J, leaving 5 bases unmatched. CDR3: CASGNRGKETQYF. The DNA of the CDR3 is TGTGCCAGCGGTAACAGGGGGAAAGAGACCCAGTACTTC.

The V gene is TRBV6-1, the J gene TRBJ1-5; TRBD1 might be the D (6 bases). V gave up 4 bases and J gave up 2 bases, with 18 bases separating them. There are 17 residues in the CDR3. Germline V lookup: CDR1 MNHNS, CDR2 SASEGT. CDR3 region: CASSGHTGSGGNQPQHF. CDR3 nucleotide sequence: TGTGCCAGCAGTGGTCATACAGGGTCTGGCGGCAATCAGCCCCAGCATTTT.

The chain couples TRBV9 to TRBJ1-2; D gene unclear. This CDR3 has 18 amino acids. Germline V gene data show CDR1 as SGDLS and CDR2 as YYNGEE. Trimming took off 0 bases at V and 1 base at J, with 19 bases between the two ends. The CDR3 DNA follows: TGTGCCAGCAGCGTAGAGGGTCCTCGCAGTGGACTTAACTATGGCTACACCTTC. This translates into CASSVEGPRSGLNYGYTF.

This clonotype has more than one count but fewer than ten. The chain is built from TRBV19 and TRBJ1-2; TRBD1 matches at 8 bases. Germline assignment: CDR1 LNHDA and CDR2 SQIVND (reference sequence). The CDR3 loop spans 15 amino acids. The ends lost 5 bases at V and 7 bases at J; junction bases unmatched: 12. CDR3 protein: CASSDERTGRSGYTF. The CDR3 bases are TGTGCCAGTAGTGATGAACGGACAGGGCGTAGTGGCTACACCTTC.

The chain has TRBV29-1 and TRBJ1-2; TRBD1 matches at 10 bases. Germline assignment: CDR1 SQVTM and CDR2 ANQGSEA. The V segment lost 6 bases and the J segment 8 bases; nucleotides outside the gene matches: 3. The CDR3 consists of 11 residues. Written as DNA, the CDR3 is TGCAGCGTCCAGGGACAGGGGGGCTACACCTTC. Protein product: CSVQGQGGYTF.